The source of this T cell receptor (beta chain) is a study of PD-1 blockade in classical Hodgkin lymphoma. Study outcomes and limitations: Unlike CD8+ TCR diversity, which did not rise significantly by C4D1, CD4+ TCR diversity did. It was reported that newly diagnosed patients had less baseline TCR diversity than healthy donors.

Relapses following autologous stem cell transplantation were seen in all patients, with brentuximab vedotin exposure varying. Data came from immunoSEQ multiplex PCR; TCRdb stores just in-frame clones and leaves some out. The table shows about 29,000 clones, with 70% to 85% occurring only once. Details on this clone: No antigen is known for it.

CDR1 MNHEY and CDR2 SVGAGI come from the germline V gene. The CDR3 has 16 amino acids. The V and J ends lost 1 base and 2 bases, in that order; junction bases with no gene match: 4. This receptor was identified in a human donor with classical Hodgkin lymphoma. The material sequenced was peripheral blood mononuclear cells (PBMCs), taken before the second cycle of nivolumab. The chain carries TRBV6-5 and TRBJ1-1; 10 bases agree with TRBD1. CDR3 bases: TGTGCCAGCAGTTACTTTGGGACAGGGGCCAACACTGAAGCTTTCTTT. Protein product: CASSYFGTGANTEAFF.